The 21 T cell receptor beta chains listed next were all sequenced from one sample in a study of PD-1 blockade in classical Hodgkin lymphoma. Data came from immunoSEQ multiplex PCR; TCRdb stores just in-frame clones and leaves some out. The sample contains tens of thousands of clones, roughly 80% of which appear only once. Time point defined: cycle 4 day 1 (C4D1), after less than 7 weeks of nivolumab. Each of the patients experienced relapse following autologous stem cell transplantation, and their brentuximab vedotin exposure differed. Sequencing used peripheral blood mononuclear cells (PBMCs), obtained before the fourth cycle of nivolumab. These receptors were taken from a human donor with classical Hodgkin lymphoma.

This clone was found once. In nucleotides, the CDR3 is TGTGCCAGCAGCAAATTCGGGACTAGGAGGTACCAAGAGACCCAGTACTTC. It encodes CASSKFGTRRYQETQYF. The V and J genes are TRBV7-8 and TRBJ2-5; 8 nucleotides agree with TRBD2. This CDR3 comprises 17 residues. Germline CDR1 is SGHVS and CDR2 is FQNEAQ. Trimming removed 5 bases from V and 0 bases from J; junction bases left unmatched: 11.

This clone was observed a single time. Here the CDR3 reads CASSTSRGSNEQFF. CDR3 nucleotide sequence: TGCGCCAGCAGTACAAGCCGGGGATCCAATGAGCAGTTCTTC. The chain recombines TRBV10-1 with TRBJ2-1; maybe TRBD2 (5 bases). The CDR3 is 14 residues long. The V gene lost 5 bases and the J gene lost 6 bases, with 14 bases spanning the gap. CDR1 is WNHNN and CDR2 is SYGVQD in the germline V gene (reference sequence).

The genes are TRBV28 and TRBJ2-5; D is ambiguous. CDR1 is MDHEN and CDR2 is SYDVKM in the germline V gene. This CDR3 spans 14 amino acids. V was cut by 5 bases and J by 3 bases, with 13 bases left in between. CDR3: CASSPSRLEETQYF. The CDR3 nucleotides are TGTGCCAGCAGTCCTTCGAGACTCGAAGAGACCCAGTACTTC.

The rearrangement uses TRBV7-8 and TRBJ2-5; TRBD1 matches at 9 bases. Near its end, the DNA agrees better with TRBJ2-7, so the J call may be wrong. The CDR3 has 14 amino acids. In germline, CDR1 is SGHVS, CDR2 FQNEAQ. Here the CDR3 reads CASSPRDRVYEQYF. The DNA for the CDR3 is TGTGCCAGCAGCCCCCGGGACAGGGTCTACGAGCAGTACTTC.

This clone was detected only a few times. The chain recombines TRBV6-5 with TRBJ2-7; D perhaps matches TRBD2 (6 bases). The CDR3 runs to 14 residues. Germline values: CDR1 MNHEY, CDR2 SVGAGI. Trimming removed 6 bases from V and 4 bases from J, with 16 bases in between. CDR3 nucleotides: TGTGCCAGCAGAAACGGGGGATTTGCTTACGAGCAGTACTTC. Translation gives CASRNGGFAYEQYF.

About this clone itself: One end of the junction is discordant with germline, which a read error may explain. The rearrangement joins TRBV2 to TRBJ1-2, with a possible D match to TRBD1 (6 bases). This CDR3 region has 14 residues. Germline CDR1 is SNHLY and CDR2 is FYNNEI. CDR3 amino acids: CAGSFYQGMYGYTF. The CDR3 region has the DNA TGTGCCGGCAGTTTTTACCAGGGGATGTATGGCTACACCTTC.

The CDR3 here is CASSLSTGRDYEQYF. The CDR3 DNA is TGTGCCAGCAGTTTGTCGACGGGGCGAGACTACGAGCAGTACTTC. This chain uses TRBV27 with TRBJ2-7; D possibly uses TRBD1 or TRBD2 (5 bases each). With 3 bases removed from V and 3 bases from J, the gap between germline ends came to 15 bases. This CDR3 spans 15 amino acids. Germline V gene lookup returns CDR1 MNHEY and CDR2 SMNVEV (reference sequence).

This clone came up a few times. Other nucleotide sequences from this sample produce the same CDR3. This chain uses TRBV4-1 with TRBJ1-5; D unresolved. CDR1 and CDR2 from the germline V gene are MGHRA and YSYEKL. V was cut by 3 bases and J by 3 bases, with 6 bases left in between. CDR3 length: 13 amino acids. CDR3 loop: CASSHGPNQPQHF. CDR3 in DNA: TGCGCCAGCAGCCACGGCCCCAATCAGCCCCAGCATTTT.

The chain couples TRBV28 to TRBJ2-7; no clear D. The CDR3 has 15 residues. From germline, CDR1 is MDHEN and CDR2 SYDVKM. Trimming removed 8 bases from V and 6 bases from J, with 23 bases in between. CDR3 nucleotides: TGTGCCAGCCAAAAGATTGACTGGGATATGGCCGAGCAGTACTTC. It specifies CASQKIDWDMAEQYF.

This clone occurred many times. The CDR3 spells CASSPSGSYNEQFF. In DNA, the CDR3 is TGTGCCAGCAGCCCTAGCGGTTCCTACAATGAGCAGTTCTTC. The chain employs TRBV4-2 and TRBJ2-1; TRBD2 matches at 7 bases. V shed 4 bases, J shed 1 base, and the junction held 1 base outside the gene matches. CDR1 LGHNA and CDR2 YNFKEQ come from the germline V gene. The CDR3 loop spans 14 amino acids.

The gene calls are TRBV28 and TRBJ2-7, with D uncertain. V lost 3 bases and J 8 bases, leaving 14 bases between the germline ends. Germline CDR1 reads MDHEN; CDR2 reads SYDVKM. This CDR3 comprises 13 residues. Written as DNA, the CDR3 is TGTGCCAGCAGTTTGGCTCTTAAAGCTCAGCAGTACTTC. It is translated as CASSLALKAQQYF. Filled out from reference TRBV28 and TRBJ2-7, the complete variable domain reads DVKVTQSSRYLVKRTGEKVFLECVQDMDHENMFWYRQDPGLGLRLIYFSYDVKMKEKGDIPEGYSVSREKKERFSLILESASTNQTSMYLCASSLALKAQQYFGPGTRLTVT.

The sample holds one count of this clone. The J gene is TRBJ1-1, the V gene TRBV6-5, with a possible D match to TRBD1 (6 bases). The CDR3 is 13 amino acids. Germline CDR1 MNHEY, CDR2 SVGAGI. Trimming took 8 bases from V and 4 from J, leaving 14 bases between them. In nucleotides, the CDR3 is TGTGCCAGCTTGGGGGGGGCGCGCACTGAAGCTTTCTTT. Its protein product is CASLGGARTEAFF.

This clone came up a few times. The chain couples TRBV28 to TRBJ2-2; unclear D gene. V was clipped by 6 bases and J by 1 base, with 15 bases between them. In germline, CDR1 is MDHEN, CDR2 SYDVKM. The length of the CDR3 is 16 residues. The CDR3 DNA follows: TGTGCCAGCAGGTCAATCTCTATTCGGAACACCGGGGAGCTGTTTTTT. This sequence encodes CASRSISIRNTGELFF. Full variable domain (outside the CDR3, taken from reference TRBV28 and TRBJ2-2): DVKVTQSSRYLVKRTGEKVFLECVQDMDHENMFWYRQDPGLGLRLIYFSYDVKMKEKGDIPEGYSVSREKKERFSLILESASTNQTSMYLCASRSISIRNTGELFFGEGSRLTVL.

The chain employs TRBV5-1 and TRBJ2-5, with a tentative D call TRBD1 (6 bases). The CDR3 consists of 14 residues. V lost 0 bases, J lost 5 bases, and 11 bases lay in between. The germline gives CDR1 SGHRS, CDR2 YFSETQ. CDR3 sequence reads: CASSLVGAGETQYF. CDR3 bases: TGCGCCAGCAGCTTGGTGGGGGCAGGGGAGACCCAGTACTTC.

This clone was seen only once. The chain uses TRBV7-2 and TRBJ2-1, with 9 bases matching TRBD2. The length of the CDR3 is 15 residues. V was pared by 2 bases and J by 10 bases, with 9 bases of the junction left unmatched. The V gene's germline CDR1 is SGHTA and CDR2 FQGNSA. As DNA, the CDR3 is TGTGCCAGCAGCTTATTGCAGCGGGAGGCGGGGGAGCAGTTCTTC. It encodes CASSLLQREAGEQFF.

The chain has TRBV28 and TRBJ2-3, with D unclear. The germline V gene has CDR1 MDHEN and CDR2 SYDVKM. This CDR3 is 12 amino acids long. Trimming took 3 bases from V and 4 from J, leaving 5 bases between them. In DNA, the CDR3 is TGTGCCAGCAGTTTCAGGCCAGATACGCAGTATTTT. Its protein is CASSFRPDTQYF.

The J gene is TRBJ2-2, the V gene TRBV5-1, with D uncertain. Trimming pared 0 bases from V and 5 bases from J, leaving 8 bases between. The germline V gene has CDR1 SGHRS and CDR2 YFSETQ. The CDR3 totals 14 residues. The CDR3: CASSLVVGTGELFF. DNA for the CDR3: TGCGCCAGCAGCTTGGTAGTGGGGACCGGGGAGCTGTTTTTT.

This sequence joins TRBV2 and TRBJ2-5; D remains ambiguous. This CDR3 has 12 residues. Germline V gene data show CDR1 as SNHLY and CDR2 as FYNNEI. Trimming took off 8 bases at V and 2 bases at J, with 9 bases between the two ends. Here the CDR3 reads CASRLGQETQYF. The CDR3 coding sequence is TGTGCCAGCCGCTTAGGGCAAGAGACCCAGTACTTC.

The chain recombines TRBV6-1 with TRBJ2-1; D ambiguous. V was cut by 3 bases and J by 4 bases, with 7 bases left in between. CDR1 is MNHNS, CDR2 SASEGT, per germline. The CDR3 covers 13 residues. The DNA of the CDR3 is TGTGCCAGCAGTGATGCGGAGTACAATGAGCAGTTCTTC. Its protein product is CASSDAEYNEQFF.

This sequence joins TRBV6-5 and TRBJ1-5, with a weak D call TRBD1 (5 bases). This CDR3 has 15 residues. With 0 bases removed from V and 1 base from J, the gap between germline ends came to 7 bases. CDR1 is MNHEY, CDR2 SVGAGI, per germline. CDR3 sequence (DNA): TGTGCCAGCAGTTACTCCGGGGACAGCAATCAGCCCCAGCATTTT. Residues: CASSYSGDSNQPQHF.

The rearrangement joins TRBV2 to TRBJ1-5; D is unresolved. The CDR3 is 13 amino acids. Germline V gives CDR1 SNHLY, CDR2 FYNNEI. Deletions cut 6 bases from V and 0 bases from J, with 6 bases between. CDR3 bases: TGTGCCAGCAGCTTTAGTAGCAATCAGCCCCAGCATTTT. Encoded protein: CASSFSSNQPQHF. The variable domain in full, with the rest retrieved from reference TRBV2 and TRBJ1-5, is EPEVTQTPSHQVTQMGQEVILRCVPISNHLYFYWYRQILGQKVEFLVSFYNNEISEKSEIFDDQFSVERPDGSNFTLKIRSTKLEDSAMYFCASSFSSNQPQHFGDGTRLSIL.